This TCR beta chain was sequenced for a study of T cell responses to AZD1222 COVID-19 vaccine (dated by TCRdb to the early 2020s). Study-level background: A total of 233 trial participants underwent TCR sequencing, of whom 207 had received two doses of AZD1222 and some 25 had received two doses of the MenACWY control vaccine. Trial participants were enrolled by age into 18-55, 56-69 and 70-plus year subgroups, with 148, 28 and 57 TCR-sequenced participants respectively. Paper-wide results and their limitations: Only 5 to 7 AZD1222 recipients were SARS-CoV-2 seropositive at baseline, limiting conclusions about previously exposed vaccinees. After two AZD1222 doses, spike-specific TCR breadth and depth were significantly higher than at day 0 and than in MenACWY recipients. Because no samples from the day 14 peak response were available, repertoires could be characterized only after the peak T cell response. The 56-69-year group was small, and its depth increase did not reach significance, likely because of low power. The whole spike protein was spanned by vaccine-associated CD4 TCRs, and dominant responses were seen in regions 160-218 and 743-854. Most participants were white British and females outnumbered males, and the authors suggested that clonal diversity may have been underestimated. Nearly half of unique spike-specific TCRs reportedly recognized epitopes outside regions mutated in the B.1.351 and B.1.1.7 variants.

The CDR3 regions of human TCRbeta chains were analyzed by immunosequencing. On the study's bioinformatics: TCRs in the repertoires were matched against a reference library of SARS-CoV-2-specific TCRs that had been generated with the MIRA antigen-specificity platform. Breadth meant the fraction of unique TCRs that were SARS-CoV-2-associated, whereas depth meant the fraction of total T cells that were SARS-CoV-2-associated. Using the MIRA data, each spike-specific TCR was mapped to the spike region that the TCR reacts to and placed in a CD4 or CD8 class. Log10-transformed breadth and depth values were compared by one-way ANOVA with Sidak's multiple comparisons tests. The clones in this table, taken by TCRdb from immuneACCESS, are in-frame only. Not every clone is retained; where verified, under half of the shortfall comes from an unresolved V gene, and the cause of the rest is unknown. That table furnishes V, J and clone size, whereas the DNA furnished D and trimming. The table for this sample lists more than 140,000 clones; around 89% of them were counted only once. Under 3.5% of the sample is in the top ten clones.

Reading the germline V gene (reference sequence) gives CDR1 SEHNR and CDR2 FQNEAQ. Measured from the cysteine to the phenylalanine, the CDR3 is 15 residues long. Just the 45-base CDR3 DNA is kept, in frame starting at base 1. V drops 5 bases and J drops 3 bases, leaving 14 bases in between. Regarding this clone: The antigen this receptor binds is unknown. Per-base quality was not reported, and no clone a single base away is much larger than it.

The sample's time point label, decoded: baseline before first vaccination. The sample's treatment or condition, from its label and the paper: meningococcal conjugate vaccine given as trial control. Samples from vaccinated people were obtained from the UK trials COV001 and COV002, which included a single-blind randomized controlled phase 2/3 trial of AZD1222 (ChAdOx1 nCoV-19) in healthy adults. For TCRbeta chain sequencing, PBMC samples were collected from trial participants at day 0 and at day 28 after the second dose. This sequence uses TRBV7-9 and TRBJ2-4; perhaps TRBD1 is the D gene, with 5 bases matching. This TCR was recovered from an adult in good health. Source: peripheral blood, taken on day 0 of MenACWY control vaccination. The DNA is as follows: TGTGCCAGCAGCCCCAGCAGGGCCGGCAAAAACATTCAGTACTTC. This gives the protein CASSPSRAGKNIQYF.